Listed below are T cell receptor beta chains from one sample, sequenced in a study of Ad26.COV2.S vaccination and SARS-CoV-2 variants. Produced via immunoSEQ multiplex PCR; TCRdb's table is partial and in-frame only. The data hold some 350,000 clones, with 70% to 90% observed a single time. This specimen was peripheral blood, taken in a trial of Ad26.COV2.S vaccine versus placebo. The receptors shown here come from a person aged 18-65 years who received the Ad26.COV2.S COVID-19 vaccine or a placebo. Each CDR3 is given with its conserved first and last residue. D genes are given only for firm matches. The size entry is marked missing in some rows and otherwise reads once, few, many or a size class.

>TRBV7-9|NA|TRBJ2-1|16|TRBD1
CASSVKDRGVYNEQFF
TGTGCCAGCAGCGTCAAGGACAGGGGGGTTTACAATGAGCAGTTCTTC
>TRBV6-5|few|TRBJ2-1|15|TRBD1
CASSRDRGLSNEQFF
TGTGCCAGCAGCCGGGACAGGGGGCTTAGCAATGAGCAGTTCTTC
>TRBV10-3|once|TRBJ1-2|14|NA
CAITGPDSNYGYTF
TGTGCCATCACCGGGCCCGACAGTAACTATGGCTACACCTTC
>TRBV7-9|NA|TRBJ1-5|12|NA
CASSSTNQPQHF
TGTGCCAGCAGCTCGACCAATCAGCCCCAGCATTTT
>TRBV4-1|NA|TRBJ2-1|14|TRBD2
CASSQAGGYNEQFF
TGCGCCAGCAGCCAAGCGGGGGGGTACAATGAGCAGTTCTTC
>TRBV6-2/TRBV6-3|NA|TRBJ1-5|13|TRBD1
CASSRQGNQPQHF
TGTGCCAGCAGTAGACAGGGGAATCAGCCCCAGCATTTT
>TRBV20-1|NA|TRBJ2-7|14|NA
CSASSGGADYEQYF
TGCAGTGCTAGTTCTGGGGGCGCCGACTACGAGCAGTACTTC
>TRBV29-1|NA|TRBJ2-2|13|TRBD1
CSVGQVNTGELFF
TGCAGCGTGGGACAGGTGAACACCGGGGAGCTGTTTTTT
>TRBV3-1/TRBV3-2|NA|TRBJ2-2|12|NA
CASSQQGGELFF
TGTGCCAGCAGCCAGCAGGGCGGGGAGCTGTTTTTT
>TRBV3-1/TRBV3-2|NA|TRBJ2-7|17|NA
CASSIGSLGGVLNEQYF
TGTGCCAGCAGCATAGGCTCCCTCGGGGGCGTTTTGAACGAGCAGTACTTC
>TRBV29-1|NA|TRBJ2-2|12|NA
CSVLGQVGELFF
TGCAGCGTCCTCGGGCAGGTCGGGGAGCTGTTTTTT
>TRBV10-3|NA|TRBJ1-5|15|NA
CAISELPGNNQPQHF
TGTGCCATCAGTGAGCTCCCGGGAAACAATCAGCCCCAGCATTTT
>TRBV4-3|NA|TRBJ2-2|15|NA
CASSLAATNTGELFF
TGCGCCAGCAGCCTGGCCGCAACGAACACCGGGGAGCTGTTTTTT
>TRBV3-1/TRBV3-2|NA|TRBJ1-5|14|NA
CASSQGTMSQPQHF
TGTGCCAGCAGCCAAGGGACGATGTCTCAGCCCCAGCATTTT
>TRBV19|NA|TRBJ1-2|15|TRBD1
CASSAAVRGNYGYTF
TGTGCCAGTAGTGCCGCCGTCAGGGGGAACTATGGCTACACCTTC
>TRBV20-1|NA|TRBJ2-7|11|NA
CSAPGGYEQYF
TGCAGTGCCCCCGGGGGCTACGAGCAGTACTTC
>TRBV6-5|NA|TRBJ2-5|14|NA
CASSNSPLWETQYF
TGTGCCAGCAGCAATTCCCCGCTTTGGGAGACCCAGTACTTC
>TRBV14|NA|TRBJ1-1|13|NA
CASSQAAGSEAFF
TGTGCCAGCAGCCAGGCAGCCGGGTCTGAAGCTTTCTTT
>TRBV24-1|NA|TRBJ1-2|13|NA
CAIAQSGAYGYTF
TGTGCCATCGCCCAGTCAGGGGCCTATGGCTACACCTTC
>TRBV24-1|NA|TRBJ2-1|12|NA
CATSDSGYEQFF
TGTGCCACCAGTGATTCAGGGTATGAGCAGTTCTTC